This T cell receptor beta chain came from a study of blood T cell repertoires in COVID-19. The overall study: Sites in the United States, Italy and Spain provided acute and convalescent COVID-19 samples.

V lost 6 bases, J lost 5 bases, and 10 bases lay in between. CDR1 is SNHLY, CDR2 FYNNEI, per germline. This CDR3 has 13 amino acids. Original data processing: Estimation of nucleated cell counts relied on the amplification of reference gene primers. Sequencing was performed with immunoSEQ multiplex PCR; in TCRdb, only in-frame clones are kept and a portion is missing. Clonal size and the V and J genes are those of that table, whereas D and trimming came from the DNA. Of approximately 75,000 clones detected, roughly 80% appear once; the ten largest clones hold 9% to 10%. Sequencing was done on a sample of peripheral blood. J is TRBJ1-4 and V is TRBV2; D unclear. This receptor was obtained from a woman older than 75 with acute or convalescent COVID-19. CDR3 DNA: TGTGCCAGCAGGAGGAGGCGGAATGAAAAACTGTTTTTT. This encodes CASRRRRNEKLFF.